The source of this T cell receptor (beta chain) is a study of cytomegalovirus exposure and HLA in healthy donors. Whole-study findings and limits: Reportedly, HLA-A and HLA-B alleles of most subjects were accurately predicted from TCR beta. Rarity marked most TCR sequences, yet some public TCRs occurred in many donors. As a later analysis showed, several of the most significant clusters appeared to be linked to common viral pathogens.

Healthy individuals who donated bone marrow served as the donors. This clone has only a few counts. Its antigen is as yet unknown. The CDR3 is made up of 15 amino acids. V lost 4 bases and J 7 bases, leaving 15 bases between the germline ends. The germline V gene has CDR1 SGHNT and CDR2 YYREEE (reference sequence). PCR primers comprised 60 Vbeta and 13 Jbeta primers. The table came from immunoSEQ multiplex PCR; TCRdb's copy has only in-frame clones and leaves some out. The data contain 80,000 to 100,000 clones, about three quarters of them seen just once; the ten biggest clones take up 1.4%. The chain carries TRBV5-4 and TRBJ1-6; no definite D call. Sequences were obtained from PBMCs. The sequence was collected from a man aged 40-49 years in good health and CMV-seronegative. Here the CDR3 DNA reads TGTGCCAGCAGCCGTAATCGTGACTACAATTCACCCCTCCACTTT. This translates into CASSRNRDYNSPLHF.